This T cell receptor (beta chain) was documented in a study of cytomegalovirus exposure and HLA in healthy donors (dated by TCRdb to about 2017). Study-wide context: An earlier analysis of 587 of the donors reported 276 Gb of sequence data and 117 million unique TCR beta sequences obtained from about 200 million T cells. About 300 gigabases of sequencing data and approximately 91 million unique TCR sequences made up an early release that covered over 550 HLA-typed donors. Of the 398 genotyped donors, around 81% fell in the genetic ancestry cluster associated with self-reported Caucasian donors. The aim of the study was to test whether cataloging public T cell receptors could identify signatures of past pathogen exposure. Using immunosequencing, the study profiled T cell repertoires from about 650 subjects and related those repertoires to cytomegalovirus serostatus. Besides the first cohort of some 670 subjects, a separate validation cohort made up of roughly 130 different subjects was used. To predict cytomegalovirus infection status, the study combined high-throughput TCR immunosequencing, statistical association of individual TCRs with disease status, and machine learning. In a later analysis, previously published TCR beta repertoires from 666 donors were re-analyzed and high-resolution HLA genotyping was added so that TCR occurrence patterns could be studied. The later analysis used no new phenotypic data to find candidate immune exposures, relying instead on TCR beta sequences and their occurrence across donors. An earlier analysis of roughly 600 of the donors used high-throughput TCR beta sequencing to judge whether each TCR beta V gene segment behaved as functional or pseudogenic. Alongside the repertoire data, information on donor age, sex, ethnicity and CMV serostatus was compiled. A later genetic analysis took genome-wide SNP genotypes for about three fifths of the 666 donors and used that subset as a discovery cohort. All discovery cohort repertoires had been generated using a single sequencing platform. HLA typing included class I and class II loci at four-digit resolution. The number of typed donors differed by locus: about 620-630 for A, B, C, DRB1 and DQB1; approximately 530 for DQA1; about 600 for DPA1; and 450 to 480 for DPB1. Four or five DR-DQ haplotypes were handled as single units for association and clustering because linkage in the cohort was strong. Among under 450 genotyped donors of the cohort, an average of about 240,000 unique TCR beta nucleotide sequences were sequenced per donor, roughly 20% of them non-productive. General findings and caveats noted by the study authors: In a later analysis, about 17,000 TCR beta sequences were associated with specific HLA alleles at a false discovery rate of 0.05. Presence/absence analyses assumed roughly uniform sequencing depth across donors, an assumption that may not hold. The study listed 164 TCR beta chains as associated with cytomegalovirus. According to the authors, the approach could potentially be generalized to other disease states and immunological phenotypes. V-gene and J-gene trimming of TCR beta chains was associated with a missense DCLRE1C variant in a later genetic analysis, and the association was replicated in an independent cohort. The classifier was reported to diagnose cytomegalovirus status with high specificity and sensitivity in both the original cohort and the validation cohort. A further reported finding was that TCR beta sequences accurately predicted the HLA-A and HLA-B alleles for most subjects in the first cohort. A cluster of highly shared sequence variants was judged likely to represent a technical artifact of the sequencing pipeline. Compared with the approximately 720-donor mean, donors in an Asian-associated ancestry cluster had fewer N-insertions in productive TCRs, according to a later genetic analysis. Because some donors lacked HLA typing at each locus, the association tests relied only on the typed subset. In a later analysis, the rate of TCR association differed among HLA loci, with DRB1 alleles having the most associated TCRs and HLA-C alleles having the fewest. This cohort had only TCR beta chains sequenced, and the lack of alpha or paired-chain data limited which features could be detected. CMV serostatus was the only immune exposure information available for the cohort. According to a later analysis, most CMV-associated TCR beta chains appeared to be HLA-restricted, and the HLA associations seemed to be driven largely by CMV exposure. Compared with equally common non-associated chains, HLA-associated TCR beta chains in a later analysis were more clonally expanded and had lower generation probabilities. Most TCR sequences were seen in very few donors, while some public TCRs were found in many individuals. In an earlier analysis of some 500 of the donors, most TCR beta V segments were observed in productive rearrangements about 87% or about 30% of the time, broadly matching IMGT annotations. In a later analysis, several top co-occurrence clusters were reported to appear linked to parvovirus B19, influenza, CMV and Epstein-Barr virus. In vitro tests confirmed that three of the cytomegalovirus-associated TCR beta chains recognize cytomegalovirus antigens. The earlier analysis of a few hundred of the donors excluded some 15 rarely observed V segments, including chromosome 9 orphons, because counts were too low. Correlated functional status among segregating V segments might be attributable to linkage disequilibrium, but an unknown experimental factor could not be ruled out. Because the 87-base-pair reads could not distinguish some IMGT-functional V segments, including TRBV6-2 and TRBV6-3, those segments were excluded. Strong co-occurrence of HLA alleles, especially DR and DQ, made assigning TCR associations to individual alleles difficult.

Libraries came from the immunoSEQ multiplex PCR assay. For the multiplex PCR, a mixture combining 60 forward primers for TCR Vbeta segments and 13 reverse primers for TCR Jbeta segments was used. The CDR3 region of rearranged TCR beta genes was amplified from genomic DNA with a multiplex PCR assay. The Illumina HiSeq System was used to sequence the amplified TCR beta libraries as 87-base-pair reads. From the authors' description of their analysis: In a later analysis, tens of millions of unique TCR beta chains were counted across the roughly 700 repertoires, and approximately 11 million of these chains were shared by at least two donors. A nearest-neighbor algorithm error-corrected the raw reads and collapsed the reads into unique sequences, merging closely related sequences to remove PCR and sequencing errors. To assign V, D and J gene segments, CDR3 sequences were aligned to IMGT reference sequences. For a sequence to be retained, a match of at least six nucleotides to both a V gene segment and a J gene segment was required. A rearrangement was called productive if the CDR3 had no stop codons and remained in frame with V and J, and every other rearrangement was called non-productive. CDR3 was defined by IMGT convention, running from the second conserved V-encoded cysteine to the conserved J-encoded phenylalanine. Sequences without an unambiguous match to a single V gene segment were excluded from the earlier analysis of about 600 of the donors. An earlier analysis of several hundred of the donors called V segments functional above 56.7% productive rearrangements and segregating when the between-donor standard deviation exceeded 5%. A statistical classification framework was built to diagnose cytomegalovirus status from the catalog of TCR beta chain sequences. V and J gene assignment, in a later analysis, came from comparing TCR nucleotide sequences with IMGT/GENE-DB human TR gene sequences. The TCRdist pipeline was used in a later analysis to assign CDR3 sequences and most-parsimonious VDJ recombination scenarios. A later analysis defined each TCR beta chain by its CDR3 amino acid sequence plus V-gene family, and excluded reads lacking a unique V-gene family. To address suspected cross-contamination and a sequencing artifact, a later analysis removed a few hundred highly shared, low-generation-probability nucleotide sequences. In a later analysis, a clonal expansion index for each public chain was calculated from normalized within-repertoire ranks of inferred template counts. In a later analysis, generation probabilities were computed with a VDJ recombination model fitted to out-of-frame rearrangements, and the resulting probabilities were checked against IGoR. In a later analysis, hypergeometric tests were used to score TCR-TCR, TCR-HLA and TCR-CMV co-occurrence, with a repertoire-size bias correction applied to TCR pairs. In a later analysis, false discovery rates were estimated by permuting HLA or CMV assignments 20 times. In a later analysis, co-occurring TCRs were grouped using DBSCAN, with TCRdist sequence similarity added in when clustering inside HLA-allele-positive subsets. For co-occurrence clustering, repertoires with fewer than 30,000 or more than 120,000 public chains were excluded, along with roughly 5 repertoires with anomalous nucleotide sharing. TCRdb mirrors the immuneACCESS table, restricted to in-frame sequences. Some clones are absent from its copies; in checked studies, under half trace to an unresolved V gene, and the reason for the others is unknown. V and J calls and clone size come straight from that table; D and trimming were deduced from the DNA. This sample comprises approximately 170,000 clones, approximately 84% of them detected only once. The ten largest make up 7% of the sample.

Notes on this clone: What antigen it recognizes has not been identified. Base quality data are lacking; no much larger clone is found one base away.

The cohort comprised fewer than 750 healthy bone marrow donors. Cohort members were all nominally healthy when sampled, although unrecorded immune exposures were likely present. The donor was CMV seropositive and belonged to the group of 250 to 350 seropositive cohort members. Every donor gave a peripheral blood sample, and the peripheral blood mononuclear cells from that sample were used for TCR beta sequencing. Genomic DNA extraction from the blood cell samples was performed with the Qiagen DNeasy Blood Extraction Kit. The germline V gene (reference sequence) gives CDR1 as SGHKS and CDR2 as YYEKEE. The CDR3 covers 15 residues, taking in both the cysteine and the phenylalanine. Of the read, only the CDR3 DNA is kept; its 45 bases are in frame from base 1. Relative to germline, V is 0 bases shorter and J is 0 bases shorter, with 8 bases between their ends.

The sequence derives from a woman in her thirties or forties in good health and CMV-seropositive. In this chain, TRBV5-5 is recombined with TRBJ2-3; there is no confident call for the D gene. Sequenced material: PBMCs. DNA sequence: TGTGCCAGCAGCTTGGACAGCCTAAGCACAGATACGCAGTATTTT. This yields the protein CASSLDSLSTDTQYF.